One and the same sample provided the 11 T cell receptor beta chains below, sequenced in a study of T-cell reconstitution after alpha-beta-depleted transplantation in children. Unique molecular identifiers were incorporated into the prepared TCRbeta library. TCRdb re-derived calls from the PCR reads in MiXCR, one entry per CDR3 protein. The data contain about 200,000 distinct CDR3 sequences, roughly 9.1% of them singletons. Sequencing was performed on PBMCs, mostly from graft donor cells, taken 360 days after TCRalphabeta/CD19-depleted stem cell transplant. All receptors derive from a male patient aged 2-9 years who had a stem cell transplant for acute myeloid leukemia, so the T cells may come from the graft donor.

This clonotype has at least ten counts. CDR3 protein: CSYQGRKGQFF. The CDR3 DNA reads as TGCAGCTATCAAGGGCGTAAGGGGCAGTTCTTC. The chain couples TRBV29-1 to TRBJ2-1; D call uncertain. Germline V gene data show CDR1 as SQVTM and CDR2 as ANQGSEA. This CDR3 spans 11 amino acids. The germline V and J ends were trimmed by 8 bases and 12 bases, with 17 bases remaining between them.

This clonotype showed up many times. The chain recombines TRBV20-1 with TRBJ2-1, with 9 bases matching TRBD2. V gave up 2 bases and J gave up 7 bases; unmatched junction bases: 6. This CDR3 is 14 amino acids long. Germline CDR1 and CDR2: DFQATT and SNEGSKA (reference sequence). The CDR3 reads CSARLAGSRNEQFF. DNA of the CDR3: TGCAGTGCTAGACTAGCGGGGAGTAGGAATGAGCAGTTCTTC.

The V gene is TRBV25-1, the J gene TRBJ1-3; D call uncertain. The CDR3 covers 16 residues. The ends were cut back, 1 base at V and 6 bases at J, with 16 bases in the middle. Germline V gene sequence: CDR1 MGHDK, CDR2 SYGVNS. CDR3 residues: CASSESTAPTLNTIYF. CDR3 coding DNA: TGTGCCAGCAGTGAATCAACAGCCCCAACCCTAAACACCATATATTTT.

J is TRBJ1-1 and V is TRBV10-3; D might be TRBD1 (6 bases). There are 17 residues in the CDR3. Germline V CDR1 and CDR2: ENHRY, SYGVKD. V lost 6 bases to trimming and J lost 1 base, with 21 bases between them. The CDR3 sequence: CAISGQSKWRANTEAFF. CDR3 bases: TGTGCCATCAGCGGACAGTCCAAATGGCGCGCGAACACTGAAGCTTTCTTT.

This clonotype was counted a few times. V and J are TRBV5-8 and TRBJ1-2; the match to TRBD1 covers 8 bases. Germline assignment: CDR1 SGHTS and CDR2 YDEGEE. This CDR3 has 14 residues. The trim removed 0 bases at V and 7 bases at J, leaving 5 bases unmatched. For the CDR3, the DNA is TGTGCCAGCAGCTTGGGGACAGGGTCGGGTGGCTACACCTTC. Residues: CASSLGTGSGGYTF.

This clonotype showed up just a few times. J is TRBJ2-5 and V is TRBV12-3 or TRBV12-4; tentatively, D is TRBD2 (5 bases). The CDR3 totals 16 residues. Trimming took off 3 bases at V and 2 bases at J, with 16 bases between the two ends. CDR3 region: CASSFTPGLIQETQYF. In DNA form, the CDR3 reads TGTGCCAGCAGTTTTACTCCCGGACTTATACAAGAGACCCAGTACTTC.

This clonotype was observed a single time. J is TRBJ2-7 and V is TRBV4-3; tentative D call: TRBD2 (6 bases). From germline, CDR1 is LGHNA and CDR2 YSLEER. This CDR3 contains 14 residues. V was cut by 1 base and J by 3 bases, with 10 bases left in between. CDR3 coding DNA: TGCGCCAGCAGCCAAGGAAGGAGGGACTACGAGCAGTACTTC. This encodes CASSQGRRDYEQYF.

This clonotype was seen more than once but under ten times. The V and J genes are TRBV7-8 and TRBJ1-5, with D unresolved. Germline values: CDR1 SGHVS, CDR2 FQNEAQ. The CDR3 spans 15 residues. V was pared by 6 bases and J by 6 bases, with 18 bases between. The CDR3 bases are TGTGCCAGCAGTGCCGGGAAGTCGGGCGCTCAGCCCCAGCATTTT. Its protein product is CASSAGKSGAQPQHF.

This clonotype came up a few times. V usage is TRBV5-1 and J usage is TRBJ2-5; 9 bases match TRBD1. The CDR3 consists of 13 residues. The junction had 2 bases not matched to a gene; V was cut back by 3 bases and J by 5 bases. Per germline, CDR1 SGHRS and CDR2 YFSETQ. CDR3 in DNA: TGCGCCAGCAGCTGGGACAGGGTGGAGACCCAGTACTTC. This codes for CASSWDRVETQYF.

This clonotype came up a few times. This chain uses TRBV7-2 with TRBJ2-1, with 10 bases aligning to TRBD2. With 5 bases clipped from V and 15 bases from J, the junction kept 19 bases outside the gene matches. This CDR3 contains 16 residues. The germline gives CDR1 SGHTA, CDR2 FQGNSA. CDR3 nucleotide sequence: TGTGCCAGCAGCGGCATGGAGGGAGCGGGAGGGCGTCTGGTGTTCTTC. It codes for CASSGMEGAGGRLVFF. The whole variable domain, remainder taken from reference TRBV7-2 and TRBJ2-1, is GAGVSQSPSNKVTEKGKDVELRCDPISGHTALYWYRQSLGQGLEFLIYFQGNSAPDKSGLPSDRFSAERTGGSVSTLTIQRTQQEDSAVYLCASSGMEGAGGRLVFFGPGTRLTVL.

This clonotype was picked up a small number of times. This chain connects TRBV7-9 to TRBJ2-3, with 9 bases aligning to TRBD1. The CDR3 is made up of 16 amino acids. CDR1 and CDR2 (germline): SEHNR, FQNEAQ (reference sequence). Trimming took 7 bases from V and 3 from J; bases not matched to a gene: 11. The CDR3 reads CASNRGPWDSTDTQYF. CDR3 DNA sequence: TGTGCCAGCAACAGGGGGCCTTGGGATTCTACAGATACGCAGTATTTT.